The 29 T cell receptor beta chains reported below all come from one sample, sequenced in a study of resident and recirculating memory T cells in vitiligo. Sequenced by immunoSEQ multiplex PCR; TCRdb stores in-frame clones only, minus some. The repertoire holds around 76,000 clones, with roughly nine tenths as singletons. The sample taken for sequencing was blood. The receptors were sampled from a male donor with vitiligo.

The chain joins TRBV28 to TRBJ2-1; D possibly corresponds to TRBD1 (6 bases). The CDR3 contains 15 residues. Germline V CDR1 and CDR2: MDHEN, SYDVKM. V was clipped by 7 bases and J by 5 bases, with 18 bases between them. CDR3 sequence: CASNYLRTDNNEQFF. The CDR3 nucleotides are TGTGCCAGCAATTACCTTAGGACAGACAACAATGAGCAGTTCTTC.

The chain combines TRBV13 with TRBJ1-1; a weak D match, TRBD1 (6 bases). Between the trimmed V and J ends, which lost 1 base and 4 bases, there was a span of 13 bases. This CDR3 contains 15 residues. The germline CDR1 and CDR2 sequences are PRHDT and FYEKMQ (reference sequence). CDR3 bases: TGTGCCAGCAGCTTAGAACAGGGAGAGGCCACTGAAGCTTTCTTT. Amino acids: CASSLEQGEATEAFF.

J is TRBJ2-7 and V is TRBV9; TRBD1 matches 8 bases. The CDR3 is 15 residues long. V dropped 1 base and J dropped 5; count of bases not matched to a gene: 8. Germline lookup yields CDR1 SGDLS and CDR2 YYNGEE. The CDR3 region has the DNA TGTGCCAGCAGCGTACCAGGACAGGGTACCGACGAGCAGTACTTC. It is translated as CASSVPGQGTDEQYF.

The chain joins TRBV2 to TRBJ2-7; 8 nucleotides match TRBD2. V shed 6 bases, J shed 5 bases, and the junction held 9 bases outside the gene matches. Germline lookup yields CDR1 SNHLY and CDR2 FYNNEI. CDR3 length: 14 amino acids. CDR3 sequence: CASRELAAGNEQYF. The CDR3 DNA reads TGTGCCAGCAGGGAACTAGCGGCGGGTAACGAGCAGTACTTC.

By share of the sample, this clone is medium-sized. The V and J genes are TRBV27 and TRBJ2-1; tentative D call: TRBD1 (5 bases). The CDR3 is 14 amino acids. Trimming took 0 bases from V and 3 from J, leaving 6 bases between them. CDR1 MNHEY and CDR2 SMNVEV come from the germline V gene (reference sequence). The CDR3 sequence: CASSLSTVYNEQFF. The CDR3 nucleotides are TGTGCCAGCAGTTTATCGACAGTCTACAATGAGCAGTTCTTC.

This chain connects TRBV28 to TRBJ2-7, with D maybe TRBD1 (5 bases). This CDR3 spans 15 amino acids. Looked up from germline, CDR1 is MDHEN and CDR2 is SYDVKM. Trimming cost V 5 bases and J 0 bases, with 14 bases left between them. The CDR3 DNA follows: TGTGCCAGCAGTCCCTATCCCGACAGCTCCTACGAGCAGTACTTC. As protein: CASSPYPDSSYEQYF.

This clone has a handful of counts. The V call is TRBV19, the J call TRBJ1-6, with 10 nucleotides matching TRBD1. The germline V gene has CDR1 LNHDA and CDR2 SQIVND (reference sequence). The CDR3 spans 14 residues. Unmatched junction bases numbered 7, after V lost 0 bases and J lost 17 bases. The CDR3, as DNA: TGTGCCAGTAGTATAGAGCCCCGGGACAGGGGCATCCACTTT. Residues: CASSIEPRDRGIHF.

On this clone itself: This CDR3 is missing its conserved last phenylalanine or tryptophan, likely due to a read error. The chain uses TRBV30 and TRBJ1-1, with D maybe TRBD1 (5 bases). CDR1 and CDR2 (germline): GTSNPN, SVGIG (reference sequence). The CDR3 length is 14 residues. V was pared by 1 base and J by 7 bases, with 16 bases between. CDR3 region: CAWSATWGVVEAFL. As DNA, the CDR3 is TGTGCCTGGAGTGCTACCTGGGGGGTGGTTGAAGCTTTCCTT.

The genes are TRBV6-6 and TRBJ2-4, with TRBD2 as a possible D gene (6 bases). There are 16 residues in the CDR3. The V end was cut by 7 bases, the J end by 4 bases, with 20 bases between. Per the germline V gene, CDR1 is MNHNY and CDR2 is SVGAGI (reference sequence). The CDR3 DNA is TGTGCCAGCACCCCCGGAGGGAACCTTCAAAAAAACATTCAGTACTTC. It is translated as CASTPGGNLQKNIQYF.

The V and J genes are TRBV4-3 and TRBJ1-6, with 8 bases fitting TRBD1. This CDR3 has 18 residues. From germline, CDR1 is LGHNA and CDR2 YSLEER. The junction had 14 bases not matched to a gene; V was cut back by 0 bases and J by 10 bases. The CDR3: CASSQDGPTTGEKSPLHF. The CDR3 DNA sequence: TGCGCCAGCAGCCAAGACGGCCCGACGACAGGGGAAAAGTCACCCCTCCACTTT.

V gene TRBV9 combines with J gene TRBJ1-2, with D perhaps TRBD1 (5 bases). Trimming stripped 0 bases from V and 3 bases from J, with 15 bases between. The CDR3 runs to 16 residues. Germline CDR1 reads SGDLS; CDR2 reads YYNGEE. In DNA form, the CDR3 reads TGTGCCAGCAGCGTAGCGGTCGGGGGTAACGACTATGGCTACACCTTC. Its translation: CASSVAVGGNDYGYTF.

This chain joins TRBV4-3 and TRBJ2-7, with D tentatively TRBD1 (5 bases). V shed 3 bases and J shed 2 bases, with 14 bases lying between them. CDR3 length: 15 residues. The V gene's germline CDR1 is LGHNA and CDR2 YSLEER. The CDR3 here is CASSQYRQSTYEQYF. For the CDR3, the DNA is TGCGCCAGCAGCCAGTACCGACAGTCTACCTACGAGCAGTACTTC.

V is TRBV6-6 and J is TRBJ2-3, with D possibly being TRBD2 (6 bases). The germline V gene encodes CDR1 MNHNY and CDR2 SVGAGI (reference sequence). The CDR3 spans 14 residues. V dropped 8 bases and J dropped 0 bases, with 12 bases sitting between them. The CDR3: CASCGGTSTDTQYF. CDR3 bases: TGTGCCAGCTGTGGAGGGACTAGCACAGATACGCAGTATTTT.

This sequence joins TRBV27 and TRBJ2-1; possibly TRBD2 for D (5 bases). This CDR3 has 15 residues. Germline V lookup: CDR1 MNHEY, CDR2 SMNVEV (reference sequence). Trimming cost V 6 bases and J 2 bases, with 14 bases left between them. Here the CDR3 reads CASSPQEGTYNEQFF. CDR3 DNA: TGTGCCAGCAGCCCCCAAGAGGGAACCTACAATGAGCAGTTCTTC.

The chain couples TRBV7-2 to TRBJ1-5; TRBD1 matches at 8 bases. The CDR3 length is 14 residues. V was pared by 5 bases and J by 7 bases, with 7 bases of the junction left unmatched. Germline CDR1 is SGHTA and CDR2 is FQGNSA. CDR3 residues: CASSADRVGQPQHF. CDR3 sequence (DNA): TGTGCCAGCAGCGCGGACAGGGTGGGCCAGCCCCAGCATTTT.

This clone was observed a single time. This chain uses TRBV6-6 with TRBJ1-2; D possibly corresponds to TRBD1 (5 bases). Trimming left V 6 bases short and J 2 bases short, with 19 bases between. The germline V gene encodes CDR1 MNHNY and CDR2 SVGAGI (reference sequence). The CDR3 is 16 residues long. CDR3 DNA sequence: TGTGCCAGCAGCCACGCCGGGCAGGGCTACAACTATGGCTACACCTTC. This translates into CASSHAGQGYNYGYTF.

This clone was picked up one time. The chain uses TRBV7-9 and TRBJ2-5; D is perhaps TRBD1 (6 bases). The V gene's germline CDR1 is SEHNR and CDR2 FQNEAQ (reference sequence). The CDR3 consists of 14 residues. V was pared by 5 bases and J by 2 bases, with 12 bases between. CDR3 in amino acids: CASSDQQGQETQYF. For the CDR3, the DNA is TGTGCCAGCAGCGACCAACAGGGACAAGAGACCCAGTACTTC. Full variable domain (remainder filled in from reference TRBV7-9 and TRBJ2-5): DTGVSQNPRHKITKRGQNVTFRCDPISEHNRLYWYRQTLGQGPEFLTYFQNEAQLEKSRLLSDRFSAERPKGSFSTLEIQRTEQGDSAMYLCASSDQQGQETQYFGPGTRLLVL.

This chain connects TRBV5-1 to TRBJ1-4, with 8 bases that match TRBD1. This CDR3 contains 15 residues. V dropped 0 bases and J dropped 3; count of bases not matched to a gene: 1. CDR1 and CDR2 from the germline V gene are SGHRS and YFSETQ. The CDR3 DNA reads as TGCGCCAGCAGCTTGGGGACAGGGTCTAATGAAAAACTGTTTTTT. Its translation: CASSLGTGSNEKLFF. The full variable domain, with the rest looked up from reference TRBV5-1 and TRBJ1-4, is KAGVTQTPRYLIKTRGQQVTLSCSPISGHRSVSWYQQTPGQGLQFLFEYFSETQRNKGNFPGRFSGRQFSNSRSEMNVSTLELGDSALYLCASSLGTGSNEKLFFGSGTQLSVL.

J is TRBJ1-1 and V is TRBV19; D gene ambiguous. This CDR3 region has 14 residues. CDR1 LNHDA and CDR2 SQIVND come from the germline V gene (reference sequence). V was cut by 3 bases and J by 0 bases, with 8 bases left in between. The CDR3 nucleotides read TGTGCCAGTAGTATCTTCGCGCTGAACACTGAAGCTTTCTTT. Protein product: CASSIFALNTEAFF. Drawing the rest from reference TRBV19 and TRBJ1-1, the complete variable domain is DGGITQSPKYLFRKEGQNVTLSCEQNLNHDAMYWYRQDPGQGLRLIYYSQIVNDFQKGDIAEGYSVSREKKESFPLTVTSAQKNPTAFYLCASSIFALNTEAFFGQGTRLTVV.

The genes are TRBV5-4 and TRBJ1-3; the D is unclear. The ends were cut back, 0 bases at V and 2 bases at J, with 12 bases in the middle. This CDR3 has 16 residues. Germline V gene sequence: CDR1 SGHNT, CDR2 YYREEE (reference sequence). CDR3 residues: CASSLGLGTAGNTIYF. The CDR3 DNA sequence: TGTGCCAGCAGCTTGGGTTTGGGCACGGCTGGAAACACCATATATTTT.

DNA for the CDR3: TGTGCCAGCAGTCCCAGGGGCTACAATGAGCAGTTCTTC. Amino acid sequence: CASSPRGYNEQFF. The rearrangement uses TRBV6-5 and TRBJ2-1, with D possibly matching TRBD1 (6 bases). Germline CDR1 and CDR2: MNHEY and SVGAGI. This CDR3 comprises 13 residues. V was clipped by 5 bases and J by 3 bases, with 8 bases between them.

The chain is built from TRBV30 and TRBJ1-5; 9 bases line up with TRBD1. This CDR3 has 15 residues. V gave up 2 bases and J gave up 6 bases; unmatched junction bases: 8. The germline V gene encodes CDR1 GTSNPN and CDR2 SVGIG (reference sequence). The CDR3 DNA sequence: TGTGCCTGGAGTAAAGGACAGGGGTTTGGTCAGCCCCAGCATTTT. This gives the protein CAWSKGQGFGQPQHF.

The CDR3 region is CASSAGTPNTEAFF. In DNA form, the CDR3 reads TGTGCCAGCAGCGCTGGGACACCGAACACTGAAGCTTTCTTT. The chain has TRBV9 and TRBJ1-1, with D possibly TRBD1 on 6 matching bases. The V gene's germline CDR1 is SGDLS and CDR2 YYNGEE. Trimming pared 3 bases from V and 1 base from J, leaving 10 bases between. The CDR3 sequence is 14 residues long.

This chain joins TRBV11-3 and TRBJ2-7; D perhaps matches TRBD2 (6 bases). The germline CDR1 and CDR2 sequences are SGHNT and YENEEA. The CDR3 is made up of 13 amino acids. V dropped 5 bases and J dropped 4 bases, with 12 bases sitting between them. The CDR3 reads CASSPLRGYEQYF. Here the CDR3 DNA reads TGTGCCAGCAGCCCCCTGCGGGGTTACGAGCAGTACTTC.

This clone has only one observation. The J gene is TRBJ2-1, the V gene TRBV7-2; 8 nucleotides agree with TRBD2. This CDR3 comprises 16 residues. V was pared by 1 base and J by 2 bases, with 4 bases of the junction left unmatched. Germline CDR1 reads SGHTA; CDR2 reads FQGNSA. The CDR3 reads CASSLGSGLAYNEQFF. CDR3 DNA sequence: TGTGCCAGCAGCTTAGGTTCGGGACTAGCCTACAATGAGCAGTTCTTC.

This clone appeared once. This sequence joins TRBV28 and TRBJ1-5, with 7 bases lining up with TRBD1. The V segment lost 5 bases and the J segment 0 bases; nucleotides outside the gene matches: 4. The length of the CDR3 is 15 residues. CDR1 and CDR2 (germline): MDHEN, SYDVKM. The CDR3 reads CASSQQGNSNQPQHF. CDR3 in DNA: TGTGCCAGCAGTCAACAGGGGAATAGCAATCAGCCCCAGCATTTT.

The CDR3 is CASSQDSKRGASYEQYF. The CDR3 DNA sequence: TGCGCCAGCAGCCAAGATTCTAAGCGGGGGGCCTCCTACGAGCAGTACTTC. The rearrangement links TRBV4-3 to TRBJ2-7; 9 nucleotides agree with TRBD2. Trimming cost V 0 bases and J 0 bases; bases outside gene matches: 6. The CDR3 totals 17 residues. Germline V gives CDR1 LGHNA, CDR2 YSLEER.

This clone came up a few times. The gene calls are TRBV30 and TRBJ1-1; 7 bases agree with TRBD1. CDR1 and CDR2 from the germline V gene are GTSNPN and SVGIG (reference sequence). CDR3 length equals 12 residues. The V and J ends lost 3 bases and 6 bases, in that order; junction bases with no gene match: 4. The CDR3 is CAWSPGTAEAFF. DNA for the CDR3: TGTGCCTGGAGCCCAGGGACAGCTGAAGCTTTCTTT.

The CDR3: CASSPYEKTQYF. CDR3 bases: TGTGCCAGCTCCCCCTATGAAAAGACCCAGTACTTC. The chain recombines TRBV7-2 with TRBJ2-5; D remains ambiguous. Trimming left V 8 bases short and J 6 bases short, with 13 bases between. Looked up from germline, CDR1 is SGHTA and CDR2 is FQGNSA. This CDR3 has 12 amino acids.